This is a list of T cell receptor beta chains from one sample in a study of beta chain features in type 1 diabetes. Some clones are missing from TCRdb's copy, which holds only in-frame ones; the method was immunoSEQ multiplex PCR. The sample lists approximately 37,000 clones; 64% were seen once. Sequencing used Tregs from blood. The receptors come from a woman younger than 45 in good health. The conserved cysteine and the conserved F or W are not part of the CDR3 here. Fields, in order: J gene, clone size, V gene, CDR3 protein. Clone size, where shown, is once, few, many, or a class for clones that have expanded.

TRBJ2-7 . TRBV28 ASGLAGAPEQY
TRBJ2-3 . TRBV6-6 ASSSQRVGYTDTQY
TRBJ1-1 . TRBV7-9 ASSLQTGGAAF
TRBJ1-2 . TRBV6-5 ASSYYARVGGGYT
TRBJ1-1 . TRBV6-1 ASSIREGTEAF
TRBJ2-1 few TRBV5-1 ASRLAGVGNEQF
TRBJ2-7 . TRBV23-1 ASSQSVPRRGYEQY
TRBJ2-1 . TRBV27 ASSLRQGANEQF
TRBJ2-7 . TRBV6-6 ASSYRQGAYEQY
TRBJ2-7 . TRBV29-1 SVATSGSYEQY
TRBJ2-7 . TRBV7-2 ASSRGGHTYEQY
TRBJ2-3 . TRBV4-2 ASSQETLAASTDTQY
TRBJ1-6 . TRBV12-2 ASRLEPDRDNSPLH
TRBJ2-2 few TRBV18 ASSPAGSNTGELF
TRBJ1-1 . TRBV7-9 ASSSKDRAEAF
TRBJ2-5 once TRBV21-1 ASSKAQMPQETQY
TRBJ2-1 . TRBV27 ASSLSLFSYNEQF
TRBJ2-3 . TRBV30 AWRRESTDTQY
TRBJ2-1 . TRBV5-1 ASSLIQGGSAIGSYNEQF
TRBJ1-4 . TRBV7-9 ASSPGTGEEKLF
TRBJ2-1 . TRBV7-8 ASKGLAGGPLVNNEQF
TRBJ2-3 . TRBV6-6 ASSYQTGSDTQY
TRBJ2-5 few TRBV7-2 ASSLVLGGVGETQY
TRBJ2-3 few TRBV2 ASSGLAGSTDTQY
TRBJ2-1 . TRBV15 ATSREAGVGFRGQF
TRBJ1-2 . TRBV10-3 AITRGLDYGYT
TRBJ2-2 . TRBV10-3 ATTRGNTGELF
TRBJ1-4 . TRBV2 ASLPDRNNEKLF
TRBJ1-1 once TRBV7-2 ASSFGGTTEAF
TRBJ1-5 . TRBV29-1 SVRKAFNQPQH
TRBJ2-1 . TRBV27 ASSPILTSGSYNEQF
TRBJ2-1 medium-sized TRBV10-3 AIRNHSSNEQF
TRBJ2-1 few TRBV6-4 ASSRLAGSSYNEQF
TRBJ1-4 . TRBV7-2 ASSQGPMTGQKLF
TRBJ2-5 once TRBV6-6 ASSYGGAAETQY
TRBJ2-5 . TRBV13 ASSFASGRQTQY
TRBJ1-2 . TRBV29-1 SVTEVDGRDGYT
TRBJ2-1 . TRBV18 ASSPFRHSRPTNNEQF
TRBJ2-5 . TRBV18 ASSPSPRETQY
TRBJ2-1 . TRBV27 ASSILRPGLEQF
TRBJ2-1 . TRBV28 ATYRGYNEQF
TRBJ1-4 . TRBV5-1 ASSLRDRTTNEKLF
TRBJ2-2 . TRBV7-7 ATSPLPPGNTGELF
TRBJ2-5 . TRBV7-2 ASSRLAMETQY
TRBJ2-5 . TRBV18 ASSQGQETQY
TRBJ2-7 . TRBV29-1 SVAPGTGLSYEQY
TRBJ1-2 . TRBV6-6 ASSFGQGASGYT
TRBJ2-1 . TRBV7-7 ASSLSTGYNEQF